One sample yielded the 15 T cell receptor beta chains listed below, sequenced in a study of T cells after yellow fever vaccination. TCRdb recomputed calls from the 5' RACE reads with MiXCR, one row per CDR3 protein. Among 450,000 to 650,000 distinct CDR3 sequences listed, 20% to 25% were seen once. Sequencing was performed on PBMCs, taken about 21 days after the first yellow fever vaccination. Receptors were obtained from a man between 18 and 35 years old who received the YFV17D yellow fever vaccine.

This chain links TRBV28 with TRBJ1-4; 8 nucleotides align to TRBD1. V lost 7 bases and J lost 8; bases outside the gene matches: 9. CDR3 length: 14 residues. Germline CDR1 MDHEN, CDR2 SYDVKM. As DNA, the CDR3 is TGTGCCAGCACCGACAGGGGTTCCTGGGAAAAACTGTTTTTT. Translation gives CASTDRGSWEKLFF.

The gene calls are TRBV7-9 and TRBJ1-2, with D maybe TRBD1 (6 bases). This CDR3 contains 13 residues. Germline lookup yields CDR1 SEHNR and CDR2 FQNEAQ (reference sequence). V was shortened by 0 bases and J by 8 bases, with 10 bases between the two germline ends. The chain's CDR3 is CASSLATGRGYTF. The CDR3 region has the DNA TGTGCCAGCAGCTTAGCCACAGGGAGAGGCTACACCTTC.

In its sample, this clonotype was seen a few times. This chain joins TRBV7-8 and TRBJ2-4, with D uncertain. The CDR3 extends over 14 amino acids. Germline V lookup: CDR1 SGHVS, CDR2 FQNEAQ. The V gene lost 3 bases and the J gene lost 0 bases, with 6 bases spanning the gap. In nucleotides, the CDR3 is TGTGCCAGCAGCTTTTCCGAAGCCAAAAACATTCAGTACTTC. Protein sequence: CASSFSEAKNIQYF.

The CDR3 here is CSARDLLGLAGDKQETQYF. CDR3 nucleotide sequence: TGCAGTGCTAGAGACCTACTTGGACTAGCGGGGGATAAACAAGAGACCCAGTACTTC. The V call is TRBV20-1, the J call TRBJ2-5; TRBD2 matches 13 bases. Germline trimming cut 0 bases from V and 2 bases from J; bases unmatched to any gene: 12. Germline V lookup: CDR1 DFQATT, CDR2 SNEGSKA (reference sequence). This CDR3 has 19 residues.

The chain links TRBV6-2 or TRBV6-3 to TRBJ2-1; TRBD2 might be the D (5 bases). Between the trimmed V and J ends, which lost 2 bases and 5 bases, there was a span of 10 bases. The germline CDR1 and CDR2 sequences are MNHEY and SVGEGT. The CDR3 is made up of 14 amino acids. CDR3 bases: TGTGCCAGCAGTTACGTGAGGGCCAACAATGAGCAGTTCTTC. Protein sequence: CASSYVRANNEQFF.

V and J are TRBV7-3 and TRBJ2-1; tentative D call: TRBD2 (7 bases). Germline CDR1 and CDR2: SGHTA and FQGTGA. V lost 6 bases and J lost 0, with 18 bases in between. This CDR3 is built from 17 residues. CDR3 in amino acids: CASSTTGGGLSYNEQFF. The CDR3 DNA is TGTGCCAGCAGTACTACCGGCGGGGGCCTCTCCTACAATGAGCAGTTCTTC.

This clonotype was seen a few times. The chain links TRBV6-1 to TRBJ2-7; no firm D call. This CDR3 comprises 15 residues. V was clipped by 0 bases and J by 7 bases, with 16 bases between them. Looked up from germline, CDR1 is MNHNS and CDR2 is SASEGT. The CDR3 DNA reads as TGTGCCAGCAGTGAAGCTGGCAGGACCTTCGGGGAGCAGTACTTC. This codes for CASSEAGRTFGEQYF.

This chain joins TRBV2 and TRBJ2-3; TRBD2 aligns across 9 bases. V dropped 11 bases and J dropped 5; count of bases not matched to a gene: 11. Germline V lookup: CDR1 SNHLY, CDR2 FYNNEI. The CDR3 sequence is 14 residues long. The CDR3 bases are TGTGCCTCCGCGGCGGGGGGGCCACAAGATACGCAGTATTTT. Amino acids: CASAAGGPQDTQYF.

The V gene is TRBV5-1, the J gene TRBJ2-1; D is unclear. The CDR3 has 14 amino acids. Germline V gene data show CDR1 as SGHRS and CDR2 as YFSETQ. Trimming cost V 3 bases and J 8 bases, with 15 bases left between them. This CDR3 is CASSYYRAAHEQFF. CDR3 DNA: TGCGCCAGCAGCTACTACCGGGCCGCCCATGAGCAGTTCTTC.

This clonotype was detected only once. This may come from a read error, since a much larger clone is one base off. The chain is built from TRBV6-2 or TRBV6-3 and TRBJ2-1; TRBD2 is a possible D gene (5 bases). Trimming cost V 7 bases and J 7 bases, with 17 bases left between them. Germline CDR1 MNHEY, CDR2 SVGEGT. The CDR3 totals 14 residues. Written as DNA, the CDR3 is TGTGCCAGCATGGACTCTAAGGTAGGGAATGAGCAGTTCTTC. Encoded protein: CASMDSKVGNEQFF.

This clonotype was seen only a few times. The V and J genes are TRBV20-1 and TRBJ2-7; D remains unclear. V was cut by 0 bases and J by 6 bases, with 6 bases left in between. The CDR3 has 11 amino acids. The germline V gene has CDR1 DFQATT and CDR2 SNEGSKA (reference sequence). The CDR3 loop reads CSAREGTEQYF. The CDR3 DNA reads as TGCAGTGCTAGAGAGGGAACCGAGCAGTACTTC.

This clonotype was picked up many times. V and J are TRBV9 and TRBJ2-2; tentatively, D is TRBD1 (5 bases). Germline V gives CDR1 SGDLS, CDR2 YYNGEE. The CDR3 is 15 amino acids. The germline V and J ends were trimmed by 4 bases and 2 bases, with 12 bases remaining between them. CDR3 amino acids: CASSTGQGNTGELFF. The CDR3 DNA reads TGTGCCAGCAGCACAGGTCAGGGCAACACCGGGGAGCTGTTTTTT.

This chain links TRBV2 with TRBJ1-2; maybe TRBD1 (6 bases). This CDR3 region has 12 residues. In germline, CDR1 is SNHLY, CDR2 FYNNEI. Trimming left V 8 bases short and J 10 bases short, with 17 bases between. In nucleotides, the CDR3 is TGTGCCAGCGGTGGGTCAGGGGAGGCCTACACCTTC. It specifies CASGGSGEAYTF.

This clonotype has more than one count but fewer than ten. The chain carries TRBV12-3 or TRBV12-4 and TRBJ1-1; the D gene is possibly TRBD1 (5 bases). V lost 1 base and J 1 base, leaving 7 bases between the germline ends. This CDR3 is 14 amino acids long. In DNA form, the CDR3 reads TGTGCCAGCAGTTTAGACAGGTGGAACACTGAAGCTTTCTTT. It yields the protein CASSLDRWNTEAFF.

The chain combines TRBV12-3 or TRBV12-4 with TRBJ1-2; D ambiguous. Trimming pared 7 bases from V and 3 bases from J, leaving 6 bases between. CDR3 length equals 11 residues. As DNA, the CDR3 is TGTGCCAGCACGCAAGACTATGGCTACACCTTC. This translates into CASTQDYGYTF.